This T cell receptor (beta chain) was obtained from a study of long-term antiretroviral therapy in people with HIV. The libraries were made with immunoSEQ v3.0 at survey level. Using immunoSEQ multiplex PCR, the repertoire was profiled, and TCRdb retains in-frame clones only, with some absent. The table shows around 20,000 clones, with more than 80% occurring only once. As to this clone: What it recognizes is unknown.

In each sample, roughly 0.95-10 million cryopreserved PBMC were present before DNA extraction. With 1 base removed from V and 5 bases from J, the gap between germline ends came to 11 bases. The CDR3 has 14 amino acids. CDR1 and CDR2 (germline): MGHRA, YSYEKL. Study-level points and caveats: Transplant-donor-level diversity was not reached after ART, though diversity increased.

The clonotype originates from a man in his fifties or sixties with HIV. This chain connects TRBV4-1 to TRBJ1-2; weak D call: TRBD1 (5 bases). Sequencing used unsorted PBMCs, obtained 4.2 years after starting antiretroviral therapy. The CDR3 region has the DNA TGCGCCAGCAGCCAAGGGCAGGGAGCATATGGCTACACCTTC. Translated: CASSQGQGAYGYTF.